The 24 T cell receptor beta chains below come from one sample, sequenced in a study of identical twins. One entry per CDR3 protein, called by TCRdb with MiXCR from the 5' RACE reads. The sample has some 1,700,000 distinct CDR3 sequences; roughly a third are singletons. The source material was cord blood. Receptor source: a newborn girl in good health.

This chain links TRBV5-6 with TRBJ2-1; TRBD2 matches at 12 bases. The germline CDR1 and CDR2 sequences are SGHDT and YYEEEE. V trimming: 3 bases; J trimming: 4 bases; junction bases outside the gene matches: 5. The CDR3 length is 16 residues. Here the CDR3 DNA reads TGTGCCAGCAGCTCGAGGACTAGCGGGGCGTACAATGAGCAGTTCTTC. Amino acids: CASSSRTSGAYNEQFF.

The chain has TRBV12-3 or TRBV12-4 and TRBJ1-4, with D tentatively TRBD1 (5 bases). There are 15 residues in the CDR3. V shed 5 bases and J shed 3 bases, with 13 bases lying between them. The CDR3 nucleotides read TGTGCCAGCAGTACCGAGGGGCCAGCTAATGAAAAACTGTTTTTT. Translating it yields CASSTEGPANEKLFF.

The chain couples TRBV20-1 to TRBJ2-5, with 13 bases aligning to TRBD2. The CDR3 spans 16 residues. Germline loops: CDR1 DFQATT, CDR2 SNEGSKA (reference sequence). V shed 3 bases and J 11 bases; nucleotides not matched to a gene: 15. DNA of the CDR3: TGCAGTGCTAGGCCGACTAGCGGGAGGTACTACAATGAGCAGTACTTC. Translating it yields CSARPTSGRYYNEQYF.

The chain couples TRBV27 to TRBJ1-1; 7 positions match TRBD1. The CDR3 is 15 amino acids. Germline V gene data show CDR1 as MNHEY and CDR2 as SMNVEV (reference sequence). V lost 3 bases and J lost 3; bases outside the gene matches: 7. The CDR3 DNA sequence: TGTGCCAGCAGTTTCTCGGCCAGGGGGTACACTGAAGCTTTCTTT. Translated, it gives CASSFSARGYTEAFF.

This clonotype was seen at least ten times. As DNA, the CDR3 is TGTGCCAGCAGTTTAGCGCAGGGGGCGAATGGCTACACCTTC. Protein: CASSLAQGANGYTF. The chain couples TRBV12-3 or TRBV12-4 to TRBJ1-2; 8 bases map to TRBD1. The CDR3 is 14 residues long. V shed 0 bases and J 6 bases; nucleotides not matched to a gene: 3.

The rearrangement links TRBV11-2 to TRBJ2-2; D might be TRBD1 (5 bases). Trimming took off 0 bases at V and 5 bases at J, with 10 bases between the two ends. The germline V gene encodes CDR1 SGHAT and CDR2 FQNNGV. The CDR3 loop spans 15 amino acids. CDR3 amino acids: CASSLEGARTGELFF. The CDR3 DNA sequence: TGTGCCAGCAGCTTAGAAGGGGCCCGGACCGGGGAGCTGTTTTTT.

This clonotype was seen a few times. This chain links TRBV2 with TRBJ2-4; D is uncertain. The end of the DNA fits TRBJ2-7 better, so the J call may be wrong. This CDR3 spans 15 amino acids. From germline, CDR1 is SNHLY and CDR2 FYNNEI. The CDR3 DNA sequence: TGTGCCAGCAGTGAAGGGTGGGCCCCAGTGAACGAGCAGTACTTC. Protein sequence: CASSEGWAPVNEQYF.

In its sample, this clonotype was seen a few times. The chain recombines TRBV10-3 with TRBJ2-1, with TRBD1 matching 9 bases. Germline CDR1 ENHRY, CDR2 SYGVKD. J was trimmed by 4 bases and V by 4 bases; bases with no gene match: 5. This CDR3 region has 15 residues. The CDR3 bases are TGTGCCATCAGTGCTGGGACAGGGATTTACAATGAGCAGTTCTTC. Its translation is CAISAGTGIYNEQFF.

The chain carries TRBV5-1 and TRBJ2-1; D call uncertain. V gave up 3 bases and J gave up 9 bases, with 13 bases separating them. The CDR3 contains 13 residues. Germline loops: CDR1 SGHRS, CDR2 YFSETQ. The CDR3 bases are TGCGCCAGCAGCTCGCCCAGACACGGTGAGCAGTTCTTC. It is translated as CASSSPRHGEQFF.

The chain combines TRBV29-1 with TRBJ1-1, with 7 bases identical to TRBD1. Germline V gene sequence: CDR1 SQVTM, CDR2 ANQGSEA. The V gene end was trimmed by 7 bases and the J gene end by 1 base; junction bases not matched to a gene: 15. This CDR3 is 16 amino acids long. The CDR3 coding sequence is TGCAGCGCCCTTCCAGGGGGACCGAGGCAGAACACTGAAGCTTTCTTT. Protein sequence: CSALPGGPRQNTEAFF. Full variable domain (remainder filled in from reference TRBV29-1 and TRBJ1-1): SAVISQKPSRDICQRGTSLTIQCQVDSQVTMMFWYRQQPGQSLTLIATANQGSEATYESGFVIDKFPISRPNLTFSTLTVSNMSPEDSSIYLCSALPGGPRQNTEAFFGQGTRLTVV.

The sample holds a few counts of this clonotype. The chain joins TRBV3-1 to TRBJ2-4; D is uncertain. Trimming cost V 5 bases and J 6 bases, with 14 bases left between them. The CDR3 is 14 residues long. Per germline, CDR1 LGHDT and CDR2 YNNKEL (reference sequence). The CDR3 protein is CASSSNGWINIQYF. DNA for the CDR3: TGTGCCAGCAGCTCCAACGGCTGGATAAACATTCAGTACTTC.

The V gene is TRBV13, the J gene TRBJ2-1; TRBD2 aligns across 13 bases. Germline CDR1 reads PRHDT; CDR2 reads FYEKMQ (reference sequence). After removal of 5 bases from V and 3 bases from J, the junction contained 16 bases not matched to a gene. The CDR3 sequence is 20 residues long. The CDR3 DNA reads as TGTGCCAGCAGCCCGACCATACTAGCGGGGGGGCACAATGGCTACAATGAGCAGTTCTTC. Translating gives CASSPTILAGGHNGYNEQFF. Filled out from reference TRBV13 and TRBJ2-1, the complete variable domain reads AAGVIQSPRHLIKEKRETATLKCYPIPRHDTVYWYQQGPGQDPQFLISFYEKMQSDKGSIPDRFSAQQFSDYHSELNMSSLELGDSALYFCASSPTILAGGHNGYNEQFFGPGTRLTVL.

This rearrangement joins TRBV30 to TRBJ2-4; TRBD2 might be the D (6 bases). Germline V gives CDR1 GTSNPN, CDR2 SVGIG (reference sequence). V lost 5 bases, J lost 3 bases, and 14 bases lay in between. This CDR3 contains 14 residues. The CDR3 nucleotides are TGTGCCTGGGACCCGGGACTGGGCAAAAACATTCAGTACTTC. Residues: CAWDPGLGKNIQYF.

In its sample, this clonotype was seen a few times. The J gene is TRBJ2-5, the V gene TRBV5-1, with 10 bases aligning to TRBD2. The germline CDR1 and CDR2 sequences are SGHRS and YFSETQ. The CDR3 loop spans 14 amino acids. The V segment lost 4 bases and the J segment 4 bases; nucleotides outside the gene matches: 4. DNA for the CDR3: TGCGCCAGCAGCACCGCTAGCGGGAGAGAGACCCAGTACTTC. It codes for CASSTASGRETQYF.

The CDR3 nucleotides are TGTGCCAGCAGTTTATTCGCGGGCAAAGGCAATCAGCCCCAGCATTTT. Residues: CASSLFAGKGNQPQHF. The chain recombines TRBV28 with TRBJ1-5; no reliable D call. Between the trimmed V and J ends, which lost 1 base and 2 bases, there was a span of 12 bases. Germline V gives CDR1 MDHEN, CDR2 SYDVKM. This CDR3 has 16 residues.

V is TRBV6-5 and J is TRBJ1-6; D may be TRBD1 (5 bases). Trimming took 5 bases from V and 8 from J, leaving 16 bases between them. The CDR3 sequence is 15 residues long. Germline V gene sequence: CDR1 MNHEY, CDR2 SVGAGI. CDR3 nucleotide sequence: TGTGCCAGCAGTCGACTGGGGACGGTAGATTCACCCCTCCACTTT. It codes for CASSRLGTVDSPLHF.

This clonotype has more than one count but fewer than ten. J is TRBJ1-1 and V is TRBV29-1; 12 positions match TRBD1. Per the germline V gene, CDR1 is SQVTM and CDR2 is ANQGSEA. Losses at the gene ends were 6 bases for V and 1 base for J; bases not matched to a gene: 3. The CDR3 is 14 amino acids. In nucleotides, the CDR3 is TGCAGCGTCGGGACAGGGGGCACGAACACTGAAGCTTTCTTT. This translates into CSVGTGGTNTEAFF.

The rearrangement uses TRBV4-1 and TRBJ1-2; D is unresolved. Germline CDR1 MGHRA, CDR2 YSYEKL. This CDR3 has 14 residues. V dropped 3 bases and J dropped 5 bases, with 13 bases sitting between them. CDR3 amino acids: CASSHPGVRYGYTF. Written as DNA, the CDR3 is TGCGCCAGCAGCCACCCCGGAGTGCGTTATGGCTACACCTTC.

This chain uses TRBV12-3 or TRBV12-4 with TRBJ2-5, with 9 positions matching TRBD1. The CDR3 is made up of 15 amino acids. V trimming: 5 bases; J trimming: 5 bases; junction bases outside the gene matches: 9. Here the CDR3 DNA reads TGTGCCAGCAGTCGCGCGACAGGGGGTCGGGAGACCCAGTACTTC. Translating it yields CASSRATGGRETQYF.

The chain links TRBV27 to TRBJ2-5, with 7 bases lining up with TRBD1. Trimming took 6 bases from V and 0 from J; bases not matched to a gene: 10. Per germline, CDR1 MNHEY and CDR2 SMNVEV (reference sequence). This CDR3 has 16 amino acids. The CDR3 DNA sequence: TGTGCCAGCAGCTCTCCCCGACAGGGTTACCAAGAGACCCAGTACTTC. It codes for CASSSPRQGYQETQYF.

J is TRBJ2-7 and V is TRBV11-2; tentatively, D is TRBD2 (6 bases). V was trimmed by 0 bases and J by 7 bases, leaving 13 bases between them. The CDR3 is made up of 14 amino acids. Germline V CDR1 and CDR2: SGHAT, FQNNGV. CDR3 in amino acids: CASSLDRGVKEQYF. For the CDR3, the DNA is TGTGCCAGCAGCTTAGATCGCGGGGTGAAAGAGCAGTACTTC.

As DNA, the CDR3 is TGTGCCAGCAGTCGTGAACTAGGCACAGATACGCAGTATTTT. Its protein product is CASSRELGTDTQYF. This chain links TRBV7-9 with TRBJ2-3; D is perhaps TRBD2 (5 bases). The CDR3 is 14 amino acids. CDR1 is SEHNR and CDR2 is FQNEAQ in the germline V gene (reference sequence). The germline V and J ends were trimmed by 6 bases and 1 base, with 11 bases remaining between them.

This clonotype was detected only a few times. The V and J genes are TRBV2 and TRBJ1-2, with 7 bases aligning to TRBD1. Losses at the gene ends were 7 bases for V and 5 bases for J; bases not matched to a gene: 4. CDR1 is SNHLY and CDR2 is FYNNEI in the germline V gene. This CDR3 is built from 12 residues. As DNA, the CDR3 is TGTGCCAGCATCCCGACAGGGTATGGCTACACCTTC. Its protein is CASIPTGYGYTF.

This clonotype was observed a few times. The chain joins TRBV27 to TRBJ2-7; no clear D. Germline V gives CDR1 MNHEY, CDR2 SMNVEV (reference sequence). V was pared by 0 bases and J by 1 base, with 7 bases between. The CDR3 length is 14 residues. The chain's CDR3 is CASSLSYKSYEQYF. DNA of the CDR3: TGTGCCAGCAGTTTATCCTACAAGTCCTACGAGCAGTACTTC.